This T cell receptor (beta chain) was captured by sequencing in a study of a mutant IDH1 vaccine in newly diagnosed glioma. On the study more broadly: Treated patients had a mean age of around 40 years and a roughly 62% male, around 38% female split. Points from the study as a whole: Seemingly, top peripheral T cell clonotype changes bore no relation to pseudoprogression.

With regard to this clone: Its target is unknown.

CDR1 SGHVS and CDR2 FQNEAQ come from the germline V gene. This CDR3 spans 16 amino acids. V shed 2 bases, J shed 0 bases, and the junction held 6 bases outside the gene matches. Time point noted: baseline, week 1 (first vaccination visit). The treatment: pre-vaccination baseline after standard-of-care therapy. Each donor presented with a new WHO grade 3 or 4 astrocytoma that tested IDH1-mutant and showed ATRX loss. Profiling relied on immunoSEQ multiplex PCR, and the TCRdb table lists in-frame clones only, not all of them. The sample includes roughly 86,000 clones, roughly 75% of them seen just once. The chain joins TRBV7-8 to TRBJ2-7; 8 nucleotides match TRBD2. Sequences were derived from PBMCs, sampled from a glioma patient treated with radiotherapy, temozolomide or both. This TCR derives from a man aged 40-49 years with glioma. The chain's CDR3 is CASSLTLAESSYEQYF. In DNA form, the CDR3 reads TGTGCCAGCAGCTTAACACTAGCGGAAAGCTCCTACGAGCAGTACTTC.